Listed below are T cell receptor beta chains from one sample, sequenced in a study of blood T cell repertoires in COVID-19. The data were produced by immunoSEQ multiplex PCR, yet TCRdb's version contains in-frame clones alone and is incomplete. The sample has about 230,000 clones; roughly 91% are singletons. The sequenced sample consisted of PBMCs or T cells enriched from blood (not recorded which). These receptors came from a woman aged 25 to 39 with acute COVID-19. Each CDR3 is given with its conserved first and last residue. A D gene is named only where the DNA matches it firmly. Expanded clones get a size class; other rows say once, few or many, or leave the size out.

>once|TRBV7-3|-|TRBJ2-7
CASSLNTANEQYF
TGTGCCAGCAGCTTAAACACAGCTAACGAGCAGTACTTC
>-|TRBV3-1/TRBV3-2|-|TRBJ1-1
CASSLGRNMNTEAFF
TGTGCCAGCAGCCTCGGGAGGAATATGAACACTGAAGCTTTCTTT
>-|TRBV5-1|-|TRBJ2-2
CASRTSPTGVTGELFF
TGCGCCAGCCGGACCTCCCCGACGGGGGTCACCGGGGAGCTGTTTTTT
>-|TRBV4-3|TRBD1|TRBJ1-4
CASSQGTEANEKLFF
TGCGCCAGCAGCCAGGGGACAGAGGCTAATGAAAAACTGTTTTTT
>-|TRBV19|-|TRBJ1-3
CASSETDYSGNTIYF
TGTGCCAGTAGTGAGACTGATTACTCTGGAAACACCATATATTTT
>-|TRBV28|TRBD1|TRBJ1-4
CASSITGTGKEKLFF
TGTGCCAGCAGTATTACCGGGACAGGGAAAGAAAAACTGTTTTTT
>-|TRBV30|-|TRBJ2-3
CAWREDLTDTQYF
TGTGCCTGGAGGGAGGACCTCACAGATACGCAGTATTTT
>-|TRBV10-2|-|TRBJ1-1
CASSEVWAEGTEAFF
TGCGCCAGCAGTGAAGTGTGGGCTGAAGGCACTGAAGCTTTCTTT
>-|TRBV7-9|TRBD1|TRBJ2-5
CASSPEERARGETQYF
TGTGCCAGCAGCCCCGAGGAGCGCGCCAGGGGGGAGACCCAGTACTTC
>-|TRBV14|TRBD1|TRBJ2-7
CASSQETSAGQGFPYEQYF
TGTGCCAGCAGCCAAGAAACCTCGGCCGGACAGGGTTTTCCCTACGAGCAGTACTTC
>-|TRBV7-2|TRBD2|TRBJ2-3
CASRPSGGVTDTQYF
TGTGCCAGCAGGCCTAGCGGGGGGGTCACAGATACGCAGTATTTT
>-|TRBV19|-|TRBJ2-7
CASQQGSLSYEQYF
TGTGCCTCACAACAGGGATCCCTCTCCTACGAGCAGTACTTC
>many|TRBV6-5|-|TRBJ2-7
CASSLTGRMTYEQYF
TGTGCCAGCAGTTTGACAGGCAGGATGACCTACGAGCAGTACTTC
>-|TRBV5-6|TRBD1|TRBJ2-4
CASTGDREEWYF
TGTGCCAGCACCGGGGACAGGGAAGAGTGGTACTTC
>-|TRBV11-3|TRBD1|TRBJ2-5
CASSYSRQGLTETQYF
TGTGCCAGCAGCTATTCCCGACAGGGGTTGACAGAGACCCAGTACTTC
>-|TRBV11-3|-|TRBJ1-1
CASSFTGNTEAFF
TGTGCCAGCAGCTTTACAGGGAACACTGAAGCTTTCTTT
>-|TRBV30|TRBD1|TRBJ2-5
CAYLRDRGWQETQYF
TGTGCCTACCTACGGGACAGGGGATGGCAAGAGACCCAGTACTTC
>once|TRBV7-2|-|TRBJ2-3
CASSGTTTDTQYF
TGTGCCAGCAGCGGCACCACCACAGATACGCAGTATTTT
>few|TRBV6-5|-|TRBJ1-2
CASSYSTGNYGYTF
TGTGCCAGCAGTTACTCGACAGGCAACTATGGCTACACCTTC
>once|TRBV18|-|TRBJ1-2
CASSPPFGEGNGYTF
TGTGCCAGCTCACCTCCCTTTGGGGAGGGGAATGGCTACACCTTC
>-|TRBV3-1/TRBV3-2|-|TRBJ1-2
CASSQADRSNYGYTF
TGTGCCAGCAGCCAAGCGGACAGATCTAACTATGGCTACACCTTC
>-|TRBV5-1|-|TRBJ2-1
CASSLKQMEQFF
TGCGCCAGCAGCTTGAAACAGATGGAGCAGTTCTTC
>-|TRBV10-3|TRBD1|TRBJ2-1
CAIRDRGNEQFF
TGTGCCATCAGGGACAGGGGCAATGAGCAGTTCTTC
>-|TRBV6-5|-|TRBJ2-1
CASVMWRGYNEQFF
TGTGCCAGCGTCATGTGGCGGGGCTACAATGAGCAGTTCTTC
>-|TRBV7-2|-|TRBJ1-3
CASSLNRVSSGNTIYF
TGTGCCAGCAGCCTTAACAGGGTGTCTTCTGGAAACACCATATATTTT
>-|TRBV4-1|TRBD2|TRBJ2-7
CASSSGGAYEQYF
TGCGCCAGCAGCTCGGGGGGTGCCTACGAGCAGTACTTC
>-|TRBV27|TRBD1|TRBJ1-1
CASSETGIGFGTEAFF
TGTGCCAGCAGTGAGACAGGGATTGGCTTCGGCACTGAAGCTTTCTTT
>-|TRBV28|-|TRBJ2-1
CASTNSYNEQFF
TGTGCCAGCACTAACTCCTACAATGAGCAGTTCTTC
>-|TRBV19|-|TRBJ1-2
CASSSPPNARSYGYTF
TGTGCCAGTAGTTCGCCTCCAAATGCGAGGAGCTATGGCTACACCTTC
>-|TRBV10-1|-|TRBJ2-3
CASRPSGTDTQYF
TGCGCCAGCAGGCCATCGGGCACAGATACGCAGTATTTT
>-|TRBV2|TRBD1|TRBJ1-5
CASSELPGQGSNQPQHF
TGTGCCAGCAGTGAATTGCCGGGACAGGGGAGCAATCAGCCCCAGCATTTT
>-|TRBV19|TRBD1|TRBJ1-2
CASSRTDRYYGYTF
TGTGCCAGTAGCCGTACGGACAGGTACTATGGCTACACCTTC
>-|TRBV13|-|TRBJ2-2
CASSLEAGGYTGELFF
TGTGCCAGCAGCTTAGAGGCCGGCGGATACACCGGGGAGCTGTTTTTT
>-|TRBV19|TRBD1|TRBJ1-5
CASTSRDRGNQPQHF
TGTGCCAGTACCTCCAGGGACAGGGGGAATCAGCCCCAGCATTTT
>once|TRBV3-1/TRBV3-2|-|TRBJ2-1
CASSQSPGETNEQFF
TGTGCCAGCAGCCAAAGCCCGGGTGAGACCAATGAGCAGTTCTTC
>-|TRBV4-1|-|TRBJ1-6
CASRFIMAPGYNSPLHF
TGCGCCAGCAGATTCATCATGGCCCCGGGATATAATTCACCCCTCCACTTT
>-|TRBV2|-|TRBJ2-5
CASKAGAVETQYF
TGTGCCAGCAAAGCAGGGGCAGTGGAGACCCAGTACTTC
>-|TRBV7-8|-|TRBJ1-1
CASSLSPDTRNTEAFF
TGTGCCAGCAGCCTCTCACCGGACACGAGGAACACTGAAGCTTTCTTT
>-|TRBV28|-|TRBJ2-1
CASRGGDYNEQFF
TGTGCCAGCAGAGGGGGAGACTACAATGAGCAGTTCTTC
>-|TRBV23-1|TRBD1|TRBJ1-3
CASSQSGQQTGNTIYF
TGCGCCAGCAGTCAATCGGGACAGCAAACTGGAAACACCATATATTTT
>-|TRBV30|TRBD1|TRBJ2-1
CAWSVDRDRPFF
TGTGCCTGGAGTGTAGACAGGGACAGGCCGTTCTTC
>-|TRBV27|TRBD1|TRBJ1-6
CASSLLGQDAYNSPLHF
TGTGCCAGCAGTTTACTGGGACAGGACGCCTATAATTCACCCCTCCACTTT